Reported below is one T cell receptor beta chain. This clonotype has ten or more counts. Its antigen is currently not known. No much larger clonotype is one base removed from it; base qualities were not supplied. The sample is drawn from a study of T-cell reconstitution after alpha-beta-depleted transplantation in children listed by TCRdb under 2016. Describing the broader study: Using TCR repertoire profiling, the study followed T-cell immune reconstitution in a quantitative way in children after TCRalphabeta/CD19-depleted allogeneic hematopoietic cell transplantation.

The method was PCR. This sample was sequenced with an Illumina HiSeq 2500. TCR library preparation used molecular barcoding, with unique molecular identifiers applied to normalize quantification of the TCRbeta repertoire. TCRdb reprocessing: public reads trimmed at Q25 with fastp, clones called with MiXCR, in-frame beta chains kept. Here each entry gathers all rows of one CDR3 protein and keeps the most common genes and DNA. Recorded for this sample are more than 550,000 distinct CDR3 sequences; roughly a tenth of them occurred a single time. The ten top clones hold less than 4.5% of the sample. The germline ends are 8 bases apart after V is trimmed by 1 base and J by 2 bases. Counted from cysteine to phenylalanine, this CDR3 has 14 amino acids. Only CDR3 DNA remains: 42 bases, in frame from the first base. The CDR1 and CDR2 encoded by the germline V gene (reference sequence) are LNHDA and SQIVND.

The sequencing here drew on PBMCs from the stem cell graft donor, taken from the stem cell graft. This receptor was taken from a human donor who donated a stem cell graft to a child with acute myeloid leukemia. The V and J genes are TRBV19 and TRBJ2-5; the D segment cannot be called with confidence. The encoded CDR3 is CASSIGHEQETQYF. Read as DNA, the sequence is TGTGCCAGTAGTATAGGACACGAACAAGAGACCCAGTACTTC.